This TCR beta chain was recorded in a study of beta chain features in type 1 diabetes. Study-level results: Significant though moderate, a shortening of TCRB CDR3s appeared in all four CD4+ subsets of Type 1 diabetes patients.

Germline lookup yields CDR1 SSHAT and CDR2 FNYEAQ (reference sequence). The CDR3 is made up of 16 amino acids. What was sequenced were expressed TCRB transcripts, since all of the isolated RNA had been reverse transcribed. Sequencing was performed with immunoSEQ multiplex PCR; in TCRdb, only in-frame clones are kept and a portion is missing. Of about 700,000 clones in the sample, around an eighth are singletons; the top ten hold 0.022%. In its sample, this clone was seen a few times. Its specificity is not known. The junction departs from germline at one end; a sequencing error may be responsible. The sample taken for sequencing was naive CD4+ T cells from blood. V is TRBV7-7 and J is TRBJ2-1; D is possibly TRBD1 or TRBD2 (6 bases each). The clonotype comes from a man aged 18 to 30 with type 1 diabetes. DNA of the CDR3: TGTGCTAGCAGCAAACAGGGATCGGGACTCGGCAATGAGCAGTTCTTC. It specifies CASSKQGSGLGNEQFF.